The rows below give T cell receptor beta chains drawn from one sample of a study of beta chain features in type 1 diabetes. The table came from immunoSEQ multiplex PCR; TCRdb's copy has only in-frame clones and leaves some out. Of 300,000 to 450,000 clones in the sample, roughly an eighth were seen once. Sample: naive CD4+ T cells from blood. The receptor source for this set is a woman aged 18-29 years with type 1 diabetes. Both conserved end residues are part of each CDR3. The order of the fields is J gene, clone size, D gene, V gene, CDR3 protein, CDR3 DNA. The D gene is left open where the match is weak. Rows may omit the clone size; those that give it use once, few, many or a size class.

>TRBJ1-2|NA|NA|TRBV29-1
CSVRAVGYGYTF
TGCAGCGTCAGGGCAGTCGGTTATGGCTACACCTTC
>TRBJ1-2|NA|TRBD1|TRBV2
CASSLRTGSNYGYTF
TGTGCCAGCAGTCTCCGGACAGGGAGTAACTATGGCTACACCTTC
>TRBJ2-7|few|TRBD2|TRBV7-9
CASRLAELGEQYF
TGTGCCAGCCGGCTAGCGGAATTGGGTGAGCAGTACTTC
>TRBJ2-4|NA|NA|TRBV30
CAWIVPPGNIQYF
TGTGCCTGGATAGTCCCCCCCGGGAACATTCAGTACTTC
>TRBJ2-1|few|TRBD2|TRBV2
CASGGLEGSGEQFF
TGTGCCAGCGGGGGACTAGAGGGTTCGGGCGAGCAGTTCTTC
>TRBJ1-1|few|NA|TRBV6-6
CASTINTEAFF
TGTGCCAGCACCATTAACACTGAAGCTTTCTTT
>TRBJ2-7|few|NA|TRBV9
CASSVRDFAYEQYF
TGTGCCAGCAGCGTCCGGGACTTTGCCTACGAGCAGTACTTC
>TRBJ1-2|NA|NA|TRBV19
CASSIGLGHSTYGYTF
TGTGCCAGTAGTATCGGTTTGGGACATTCGACTTATGGCTACACCTTC
>TRBJ2-1|few|NA|TRBV9
CASSVAGVNEQFF
TGTGCCAGCAGCGTAGCAGGGGTCAATGAGCAGTTCTTC
>TRBJ1-6|few|NA|TRBV21-1
CASSKALDHSPLHF
TGTGCCAGCAGCAAAGCGCTAGATCATTCACCCCTCCACTTT
>TRBJ2-3|few|TRBD2|TRBV5-4
CASSLVVAGGGDTQYF
TGTGCCAGCAGCTTGGTGGTAGCGGGAGGGGGCGATACGCAGTATTTT
>TRBJ1-4|NA|NA|TRBV9
CASSVDIGPSKLFF
TGTGCCAGCAGCGTAGACATTGGTCCCTCTAAACTGTTTTTT
>TRBJ2-1|NA|NA|TRBV9
CASSVAQGNEQFF
TGTGCCAGCAGCGTAGCTCAGGGCAATGAGCAGTTCTTC
>TRBJ1-1|few|NA|TRBV4-3
CASSHTGSPEAFF
TGCGCCAGCAGCCACACAGGGTCTCCTGAAGCTTTCTTT
>TRBJ2-5|NA|NA|TRBV5-6
CASSLDRVQETQYF
TGTGCCAGCAGCTTGGACAGGGTCCAAGAGACCCAGTACTTC
>TRBJ2-1|few|TRBD2|TRBV7-9
CASSLVAGGFNEQFF
TGTGCCAGCAGCTTAGTGGCGGGGGGATTCAATGAGCAGTTCTTC
>TRBJ1-2|few|NA|TRBV4-3
CASSQVQRLDYGYTF
TGCGCCAGCAGCCAAGTCCAGCGGTTGGACTATGGCTACACCTTC
>TRBJ2-5|NA|NA|TRBV10-3
CAIQGTTQETQYF
TGTGCCATCCAGGGGACTACCCAAGAGACCCAGTACTTC
>TRBJ2-5|few|NA|TRBV7-9
CASSRGLAQETQYF
TGTGCCAGCAGCCGAGGACTGGCCCAAGAGACCCAGTACTTC
>TRBJ2-7|NA|TRBD1|TRBV2
CASRAGTGSHEQYF
TGTGCCAGCAGAGCCGGGACAGGGAGCCACGAGCAGTACTTC
>TRBJ2-3|NA|NA|TRBV9
CASSSGAADTQYF
TGTGCCAGCAGCAGTGGGGCAGCAGATACGCAGTATTTT
>TRBJ1-6|few|NA|TRBV25-1
CASSESRINSPLHF
TGTGCCAGCAGTGAATCGAGAATTAATTCACCCCTCCACTTT
>TRBJ2-3|NA|NA|TRBV2
CASSDLDTQYF
TGTGCCAGCAGTGACTTAGATACGCAGTATTTT
>TRBJ2-5|NA|NA|TRBV6-5
CASRPTGQETQYF
TGTGCCAGCAGACCAACAGGGCAGGAGACCCAGTACTTC
>TRBJ2-1|once|TRBD2|TRBV30
CTLAAYYNEQFF
TGTACTCTAGCGGCGTACTACAATGAGCAGTTCTTC
>TRBJ2-3|few|NA|TRBV6-6
CASSFKRGTDTQYF
TGTGCCAGCAGTTTCAAGCGGGGCACAGATACGCAGTATTTT
>TRBJ2-1|NA|TRBD2|TRBV5-1
CASSPPGGTSSYNEQFF
TGCGCGAGCAGCCCTCCGGGAGGGACAAGCTCCTACAATGAGCAGTTCTTC
>TRBJ2-5|NA|NA|TRBV7-8
CASSLASETQYF
TGTGCCAGCAGCTTAGCATCGGAGACCCAGTACTTC
>TRBJ1-6|NA|NA|TRBV6-4
CASSGTAGNSPLHF
TGTGCCAGCAGTGGGACAGCCGGGAATTCACCCCTCCACTTT
>TRBJ2-7|NA|TRBD2|TRBV6-6
CASSLAGGASYEQYF
TGTGCCAGCAGTCTAGCGGGAGGTGCGTCCTACGAGCAGTACTTC
>TRBJ1-1|few|NA|TRBV6-4
CASSEQQNTEAFF
TGTGCCAGCAGTGAACAGCAGAACACTGAAGCTTTCTTT
>TRBJ2-7|few|NA|TRBV29-1
CSVLTSSYEQYF
TGCAGCGTACTAACGAGCTCCTACGAGCAGTACTTC
>TRBJ1-5|NA|NA|TRBV30
CAWSVPWAAGGYSNQPQHF
TGTGCCTGGAGTGTACCCTGGGCAGCGGGGGGTTATAGCAATCAGCCCCAGCATTTT
>TRBJ2-7|few|NA|TRBV29-1
CSGASAYEQYF
TGCAGCGGCGCATCGGCCTACGAGCAGTACTTC
>TRBJ1-2|NA|NA|TRBV6-5
CASSRGYGGDTF
TGTGCCAGCAGCCGCGGCTATGGGGGGGACACCTTC
>TRBJ2-6|NA|TRBD1|TRBV5-1
CASSLAEGAAGANVLTF
TGCGCCAGCAGCTTGGCAGAGGGGGCGGCCGGGGCCAACGTCCTGACTTTC
>TRBJ2-1|few|TRBD2|TRBV4-1
CASSHPGSRTSGRNEQFF
TGCGCCAGCAGCCACCCTGGGAGCCGGACTAGCGGGAGAAATGAGCAGTTCTTC
>TRBJ1-4|NA|NA|TRBV2
CASSERAGLAEKLFF
TGTGCCAGCAGTGAACGGGCAGGGCTGGCTGAAAAACTGTTTTTT
>TRBJ1-1|few|TRBD1|TRBV13
CASSSPGTGYTEAFF
TGTGCCAGCAGCTCTCCCGGGACAGGGTACACTGAAGCTTTCTTT
>TRBJ1-1|NA|NA|TRBV23-1
CASSQSDGTPQNTEAFF
TGCGCCAGCAGTCAATCGGACGGGACACCTCAAAACACTGAAGCTTTCTTT
>TRBJ2-3|NA|NA|TRBV30
CAWSVWALSLDTQYF
TGTGCCTGGAGTGTATGGGCCTTATCGTTGGATACGCAGTATTTT